One and the same sample provided the 32 T cell receptor beta chains below, sequenced in a study of blood T cell repertoires in COVID-19. Repertoires were generated with immunoSEQ multiplex PCR, while TCRdb's copy carries only in-frame clones and drops some. Among roughly 110,000 clones listed, over 75% were seen once. Sample: peripheral blood. These receptors all stem from a woman in her 70s who had recovered from COVID-19.

The J gene is TRBJ2-3, the V gene TRBV5-1, with D perhaps matching TRBD2 (6 bases). Germline CDR1 and CDR2: SGHRS and YFSETQ. The CDR3 totals 14 residues. V gave up 0 bases and J gave up 4 bases, with 9 bases separating them. CDR3 region: CASSLGGEADTQYF. In DNA, the CDR3 is TGCGCCAGCAGCTTGGGTGGGGAGGCAGATACGCAGTATTTT.

J is TRBJ2-3 and V is TRBV19; possibly TRBD2 for D (6 bases). V was clipped by 10 bases and J by 2 bases, with 16 bases between them. Germline V gene lookup returns CDR1 LNHDA and CDR2 SQIVND (reference sequence). The CDR3 has 14 amino acids. The CDR3 DNA reads as TGTGCCACCCACCGCGGGACTCCCACAGATACGCAGTATTTT. Translated, it gives CATHRGTPTDTQYF.

V usage is TRBV7-2 and J usage is TRBJ1-1; D possibly corresponds to TRBD1 (5 bases). The ends were cut back, 5 bases at V and 3 bases at J, with 16 bases in the middle. The CDR3 runs to 15 residues. The germline V gene encodes CDR1 SGHTA and CDR2 FQGNSA. This chain's CDR3 is CASSPRRGGYTEAFF. As DNA, the CDR3 is TGTGCCAGCAGCCCCCGTCGGGGGGGGTACACTGAAGCTTTCTTT.

The chain is built from TRBV3-1 (or the pseudogene TRBV3-2) and TRBJ2-7; perhaps TRBD1 as D (6 bases). Germline-derived CDR1 and CDR2 are LGHDT and YNNKEL (reference sequence). This CDR3 is 15 amino acids long. Trimming took 4 bases from V and 3 from J, leaving 16 bases between them. CDR3 in amino acids: CASSLTYRVVYEQYF. As DNA, the CDR3 is TGTGCCAGCAGCCTTACTTACAGGGTGGTCTACGAGCAGTACTTC.

The gene calls are TRBV5-1 and TRBJ1-2, with D possibly being TRBD1 (5 bases). Germline values: CDR1 SGHRS, CDR2 YFSETQ. The ends were cut back, 3 bases at V and 3 bases at J, with 15 bases in the middle. The CDR3 is 15 amino acids. The CDR3 sequence is CASSSNPQEYYGYTF. CDR3 DNA: TGCGCCAGCAGCTCCAACCCACAGGAATACTATGGCTACACCTTC.

The chain is built from TRBV30 and TRBJ1-6; 7 bases map to TRBD1. The V segment lost 1 base and the J segment 1 base; nucleotides outside the gene matches: 4. The germline V gene has CDR1 GTSNPN and CDR2 SVGIG (reference sequence). The CDR3 extends over 16 amino acids. CDR3 nucleotides: TGTGCCTGGAGTGGTGCAGGGGGGTCCTATAATTCACCCCTCCACTTT. It specifies CAWSGAGGSYNSPLHF.

V usage is TRBV28 and J usage is TRBJ2-7, with 8 positions matching TRBD2. Unmatched junction bases numbered 6, after V lost 6 bases and J lost 2 bases. There are 14 residues in the CDR3. Germline CDR1 MDHEN, CDR2 SYDVKM. CDR3 DNA: TGTGCCAGCAGGCGGCTAGCGGGTCCCTACGAGCAGTACTTC. Its translation is CASRRLAGPYEQYF.

The chain is built from TRBV6-5 and TRBJ1-1; TRBD1 aligns across 11 bases. Germline CDR1 reads MNHEY; CDR2 reads SVGAGI. The CDR3 totals 15 residues. Germline trimming cut 7 bases from V and 11 bases from J; bases unmatched to any gene: 15. The CDR3 DNA sequence: TGTGCCAGCATCGGGACAGGGGGTTTTAGTGTTTCGGCTTTCTTT. Its translation: CASIGTGGFSVSAFF.

This chain links TRBV5-1 with TRBJ2-7; 8 positions match TRBD1. The trim removed 6 bases at V and 4 bases at J, leaving 12 bases unmatched. Germline assignment: CDR1 SGHRS and CDR2 YFSETQ. The CDR3 spans 15 residues. The CDR3 sequence: CASKVSAGGYYEQYF. Written as DNA, the CDR3 is TGCGCCAGCAAGGTCTCGGCAGGGGGCTATTACGAGCAGTACTTC.

The chain uses TRBV19 and TRBJ1-1, with D possibly matching TRBD1 (6 bases). The CDR3 contains 14 residues. The germline V gene encodes CDR1 LNHDA and CDR2 SQIVND (reference sequence). Trimming shortened V by 5 bases and J by 9 bases, and 19 bases separated the two germline ends. The chain's CDR3 is CASSPGGGRGKAFF. The CDR3 DNA sequence: TGTGCCAGTAGTCCAGGCGGGGGCAGAGGTAAAGCTTTCTTT.

The V call is TRBV11-1, the J call TRBJ2-3; 12 bases are shared with TRBD2. The CDR3 runs to 15 residues. Per germline, CDR1 SGHAT and CDR2 FQDESV (reference sequence). V dropped 4 bases and J dropped 4; count of bases not matched to a gene: 3. The DNA of the CDR3 is TGTGCCAGCAGCTCGCGACTAGCGGGAGCAGATACGCAGTATTTT. Translated, it gives CASSSRLAGADTQYF.

This chain uses TRBV5-1 with TRBJ1-2; no firm D call. The CDR3 spans 14 residues. Deletions cut 6 bases from V and 4 bases from J, with 16 bases between. Germline assignment: CDR1 SGHRS and CDR2 YFSETQ. The CDR3 loop is CASNSGREPYGYTF. In DNA, the CDR3 is TGCGCCAGCAACAGTGGACGGGAGCCCTATGGCTACACCTTC.

The chain combines TRBV6-5 with TRBJ1-6, with D possibly being TRBD1 (5 bases). Germline V gene data show CDR1 as MNHEY and CDR2 as SVGAGI. Trimming took 7 bases from V and 1 from J, leaving 11 bases between them. The CDR3 is 15 amino acids. CDR3 residues: CASTGGGSYNSPLHF. The DNA for the CDR3 is TGTGCCAGCACCGGGGGGGGTTCCTATAATTCACCCCTCCACTTT.

This clone was seen once. The rearrangement uses TRBV11-2 and TRBJ1-4; D is undetermined. From germline, CDR1 is SGHAT and CDR2 FQNNGV. V was clipped by 4 bases and J by 5 bases, with 8 bases between them. The CDR3 has 13 residues. CDR3 sequence: CASSSLSNEKLFF. Written as DNA, the CDR3 is TGTGCCAGCAGCTCCCTGTCGAATGAAAAACTGTTTTTT.

This clone was counted once. The chain recombines TRBV20-1 with TRBJ2-5; D ambiguous. V gave up 3 bases and J gave up 3 bases, with 2 bases separating them. CDR3 length: 10 amino acids. Germline assignment: CDR1 DFQATT and CDR2 SNEGSKA (reference sequence). The CDR3 DNA reads TGCAGTGCTAGCAAAGAGACCCAGTACTTC. As protein: CSASKETQYF.

The chain couples TRBV10-2 to TRBJ2-3; TRBD2 matches 7 bases. The V segment lost 2 bases and the J segment 10 bases; nucleotides outside the gene matches: 0. This CDR3 has 11 residues. Germline V CDR1 and CDR2: WSHSY, SAAADI. The CDR3: CASSEGGAQYF. The CDR3, as DNA: TGCGCCAGCAGTGAGGGGGGGGCGCAGTATTTT.

This clone occurred a few times. The rearrangement uses TRBV11-1 and TRBJ2-5; TRBD1 is a possible D gene (6 bases). CDR1 SGHAT and CDR2 FQDESV come from the germline V gene (reference sequence). The length of the CDR3 is 15 residues. V lost 5 bases and J 4 bases, leaving 17 bases between the germline ends. The CDR3 here is CASSDSGQNRETQYF. As DNA, the CDR3 is TGTGCCAGCAGCGATTCAGGACAGAACCGAGAGACCCAGTACTTC. Using reference TRBV11-1 and TRBJ2-5 for the parts outside the CDR3, the full variable domain is EAEVAQSPRYKITEKSQAVAFWCDPISGHATLYWYRQILGQGPELLVQFQDESVVDDSQLPKDRFSAERLKGVDSTLKIQPAELGDSAMYLCASSDSGQNRETQYFGPGTRLLVL.

The V and J genes are TRBV5-4 and TRBJ1-2; 7 bases are a match to TRBD1. This CDR3 contains 12 residues. In germline, CDR1 is SGHNT, CDR2 YYREEE (reference sequence). With 4 bases clipped from V and 7 bases from J, the junction kept 4 bases outside the gene matches. CDR3 amino acids: CASSIDRVGYTF. Written as DNA, the CDR3 is TGTGCCAGCAGCATCGACAGGGTTGGCTACACCTTC.

The chain has TRBV28 and TRBJ2-3; 16 bases match TRBD2. Per the germline V gene, CDR1 is MDHEN and CDR2 is SYDVKM. The CDR3 spans 17 residues. With V trimmed by 8 bases and J by 1 base, 6 bases remained unmatched. This chain's CDR3 is CASQGLAGGQGTDTQYF. CDR3 in DNA: TGTGCCAGCCAGGGACTAGCGGGGGGGCAGGGCACAGATACGCAGTATTTT.

This clone was seen more than once but under ten times. V is TRBV19 and J is TRBJ2-6, with D unclear. Trimming cost V 6 bases and J 2 bases, with 11 bases left between them. Germline V gene sequence: CDR1 LNHDA, CDR2 SQIVND (reference sequence). There are 15 residues in the CDR3. In nucleotides, the CDR3 is TGTGCCAGTAGCCCGGTAGAGGCTGGGGCCAACGTCCTGACTTTC. Translation: CASSPVEAGANVLTF. The variable domain in full, with the rest retrieved from reference TRBV19 and TRBJ2-6, is DGGITQSPKYLFRKEGQNVTLSCEQNLNHDAMYWYRQDPGQGLRLIYYSQIVNDFQKGDIAEGYSVSREKKESFPLTVTSAQKNPTAFYLCASSPVEAGANVLTFGAGSRLTVL.

The chain is built from TRBV5-4 and TRBJ1-2, with a possible D match to TRBD1 (6 bases). Looked up from germline, CDR1 is SGHNT and CDR2 is YYREEE (reference sequence). Trimming stripped 4 bases from V and 2 bases from J, with 9 bases between. The CDR3 has 13 amino acids. The CDR3 here is CASSVRGNYGYTF. The CDR3 DNA sequence: TGTGCCAGCAGCGTTAGGGGGAACTATGGCTACACCTTC.

There are a few counts of this clone. The chain recombines TRBV4-1 with TRBJ2-2; D is perhaps TRBD2 (6 bases). The CDR3 runs to 15 residues. Germline-derived CDR1 and CDR2 are MGHRA and YSYEKL. V dropped 1 base and J dropped 6 bases, with 12 bases sitting between them. The CDR3 loop is CASSQGVAAPGELFF. CDR3 in DNA: TGCGCCAGCAGCCAAGGGGTAGCGGCCCCCGGGGAGCTGTTTTTT.

This chain connects TRBV4-1 to TRBJ2-1; 10 bases are shared with TRBD2. The V and J ends lost 4 bases and 1 base, in that order; junction bases with no gene match: 10. From germline, CDR1 is MGHRA and CDR2 YSYEKL. This CDR3 is built from 18 residues. DNA for the CDR3: TGCGCCAGCAGCCCCCCCGGGATTAGCGGGAGGTCCTACAATGAGCAGTTCTTC. This gives the protein CASSPPGISGRSYNEQFF.

This clone was found once. This rearrangement joins TRBV19 to TRBJ2-1; D might be TRBD1 (6 bases). The CDR3 contains 15 residues. CDR1 is LNHDA, CDR2 SQIVND, per germline (reference sequence). V lost 6 bases and J 5 bases, leaving 17 bases between the germline ends. CDR3 protein: CASSEGVSKDNEQFF. In nucleotides, the CDR3 is TGTGCCAGTAGCGAGGGGGTGAGTAAAGACAATGAGCAGTTCTTC.

The chain has TRBV7-9 and TRBJ2-4; possibly TRBD1 for D (6 bases). Germline-derived CDR1 and CDR2 are SEHNR and FQNEAQ (reference sequence). The CDR3 spans 15 residues. V was cut by 4 bases and J by 1 base, with 11 bases left in between. The CDR3 DNA follows: TGTGCCAGCAGCTCCCCAGACAGGGCCAAAAACATTCAGTACTTC. This codes for CASSSPDRAKNIQYF.

This chain uses TRBV10-1 with TRBJ1-4; 7 bases are shared with TRBD1. This CDR3 spans 20 amino acids. Germline loops: CDR1 WNHNN, CDR2 SYGVQD (reference sequence). Trimming at V came to 0 bases and at J to 4 bases, leaving 17 bases not matched to a gene. Here the CDR3 reads CASSESLSRDRVARNEKLFF. The CDR3 DNA reads as TGCGCCAGCAGTGAGTCGCTATCCCGCGACAGGGTGGCCCGTAATGAAAAACTGTTTTTT.

This clone was seen only once. V is TRBV7-9 and J is TRBJ1-2; 7 nucleotides line up with TRBD1. Trimming at V came to 4 bases and at J to 8 bases, leaving 7 bases not matched to a gene. The CDR3 extends over 13 amino acids. Germline V lookup: CDR1 SEHNR, CDR2 FQNEAQ (reference sequence). CDR3 sequence (DNA): TGTGCCAGCAGCTCCAGCCAGGGGGAGGGCTACACCTTC. As protein: CASSSSQGEGYTF.

This chain uses TRBV18 with TRBJ1-3; a weak D match, TRBD1 (5 bases). Deletions cut 3 bases from V and 4 bases from J, with 13 bases between. CDR3 length: 15 amino acids. The germline V gene has CDR1 KGHSH and CDR2 LQKENI. The CDR3 spells CASSPGRAMGNTIYF. In DNA form, the CDR3 reads TGTGCCAGCTCACCGGGCAGGGCTATGGGAAACACCATATATTTT.

This chain links TRBV6-6 with TRBJ1-1, with D possibly matching TRBD1 (6 bases). CDR1 and CDR2 from the germline V gene are MNHNY and SVGAGI (reference sequence). The CDR3 spans 13 residues. The V gene lost 6 bases and the J gene lost 1 base, with 9 bases spanning the gap. CDR3 nucleotides: TGTGCCAGCAGCTCACAGGGGAACACTGAAGCTTTCTTT. Its translation is CASSSQGNTEAFF.

This chain joins TRBV28 and TRBJ2-7; 7 bases fit TRBD1. The V gene's germline CDR1 is MDHEN and CDR2 SYDVKM. V lost 8 bases and J lost 3; bases outside the gene matches: 10. CDR3 length: 14 amino acids. The CDR3 bases are TGTGCCAGCCGAGACCTGGGACAGATCTACGAGCAGTACTTC. Translated: CASRDLGQIYEQYF. Variable domain in full (rest from reference TRBV28 and TRBJ2-7): DVKVTQSSRYLVKRTGEKVFLECVQDMDHENMFWYRQDPGLGLRLIYFSYDVKMKEKGDIPEGYSVSREKKERFSLILESASTNQTSMYLCASRDLGQIYEQYFGPGTRLTVT.

The gene calls are TRBV5-4 and TRBJ2-5, with D maybe TRBD2 (6 bases). Trimming cost V 2 bases and J 4 bases, with 24 bases left between them. This CDR3 is 18 amino acids long. The germline V gene encodes CDR1 SGHNT and CDR2 YYREEE (reference sequence). The CDR3 loop reads CASSLKGAGSYGLETQYF. The CDR3 nucleotides are TGTGCCAGCAGCTTAAAGGGCGCGGGGAGTTATGGGTTAGAGACCCAGTACTTC.

The chain joins TRBV5-4 to TRBJ2-2, with D perhaps matching TRBD1 (5 bases). Trimming left V 6 bases short and J 0 bases short, with 15 bases between. This CDR3 has 16 residues. Germline V gene lookup returns CDR1 SGHNT and CDR2 YYREEE (reference sequence). The CDR3 reads CASTRTFTTNTGELFF. In DNA form, the CDR3 reads TGTGCCAGCACCCGGACATTTACCACGAACACCGGGGAGCTGTTTTTT. Variable domain in full (rest from reference TRBV5-4 and TRBJ2-2): ETGVTQSPTHLIKTRGQQVTLRCSSQSGHNTVSWYQQALGQGPQFIFQYYREEENGRGNFPPRFSGLQFPNYSSELNVNALELDDSALYLCASTRTFTTNTGELFFGEGSRLTVL.